The clone carrying this T cell receptor beta chain was counted only a few times. Its antigen is not identified. This record comes from a study of response to subunit inactivated influenza vaccine. CDR3 size: 12 residues. V was clipped by 4 bases and J by 4 bases, with 6 bases between them. Germline V gives CDR1 SGHDT, CDR2 YYEEEE. In TCRdb, the RT-PCR reads were re-called with MiXCR into one record per CDR3 protein. Among 710,000 or so distinct CDR3 sequences listed, 15% to 18% were seen once. General study results and limits: Authors suggested each seasonal flu vaccination may recruit only limited numbers of new T cells.

The rearrangement joins TRBV5-6 to TRBJ2-1; D gene uncertain. The clonotype was recovered from a man over 45 who received an inactivated influenza vaccine. The sample consisted of PBMCs from blood, taken approximately 12 days after vaccination. CDR3 residues: CASSTPYNEQFF. The CDR3 DNA is TGTGCCAGCAGCACGCCATACAATGAGCAGTTCTTC.